Included here is one TCR beta chain sequence, with context. The data were taken from a study of blood T cells in healthy people across ages. Germline loops: CDR1 SEHNR, CDR2 FQNEAQ (reference sequence). This CDR3 is built from 14 residues. The ends were cut back, 6 bases at V and 4 bases at J, with 15 bases in the middle. Together with a sample-barcoded 5' primer, a J-beta primer mix was included in a second PCR lasting about 7 to 12 cycles. One entry per CDR3 protein, called by TCRdb with MiXCR from the 5' RACE reads. The sample has about 1.1 million distinct CDR3 sequences, about two fifths seen once.

This TCR was sampled from a man younger than 30 in good health. This chain connects TRBV7-9 to TRBJ1-1; D is possibly TRBD1 (6 bases). The sample was blood. CDR3: CASSTNTGTTEAFF. In nucleotides, the CDR3 is TGTGCCAGCAGTACTAACACAGGGACCACTGAAGCTTTCTTT.